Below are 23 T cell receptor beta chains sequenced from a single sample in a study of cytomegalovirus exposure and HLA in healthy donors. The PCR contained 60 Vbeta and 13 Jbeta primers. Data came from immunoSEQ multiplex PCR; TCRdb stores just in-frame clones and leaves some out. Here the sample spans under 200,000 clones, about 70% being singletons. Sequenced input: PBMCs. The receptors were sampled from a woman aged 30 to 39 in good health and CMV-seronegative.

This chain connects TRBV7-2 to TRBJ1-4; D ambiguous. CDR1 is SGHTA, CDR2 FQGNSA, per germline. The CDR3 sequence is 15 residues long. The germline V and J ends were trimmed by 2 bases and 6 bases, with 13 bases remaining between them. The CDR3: CASSLNIQGDEKLFF. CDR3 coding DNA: TGTGCCAGCAGCTTAAATATCCAAGGAGATGAAAAACTGTTTTTT.

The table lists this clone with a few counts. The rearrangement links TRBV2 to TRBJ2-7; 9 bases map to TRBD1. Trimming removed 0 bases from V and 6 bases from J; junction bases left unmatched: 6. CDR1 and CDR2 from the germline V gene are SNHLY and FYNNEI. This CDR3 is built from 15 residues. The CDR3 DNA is TGTGCCAGCAGTGAAGCCGGGACAGGGTTCTTCGAGCAGTACTTC. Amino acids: CASSEAGTGFFEQYF.

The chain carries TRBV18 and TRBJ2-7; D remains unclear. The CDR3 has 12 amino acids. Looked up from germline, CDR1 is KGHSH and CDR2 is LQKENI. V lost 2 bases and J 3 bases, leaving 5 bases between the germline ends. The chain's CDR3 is CASSPNSYEQYF. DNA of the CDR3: TGTGCCAGCTCACCAAACAGCTACGAGCAGTACTTC. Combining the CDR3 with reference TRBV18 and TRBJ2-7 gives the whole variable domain NAGVMQNPRHLVRRRGQEARLRCSPMKGHSHVYWYRQLPEEGLKFMVYLQKENIIDESGMPKERFSAEFPKEGPSILRIQQVVRGDSAAYFCASSPNSYEQYFGPGTRLTVT.

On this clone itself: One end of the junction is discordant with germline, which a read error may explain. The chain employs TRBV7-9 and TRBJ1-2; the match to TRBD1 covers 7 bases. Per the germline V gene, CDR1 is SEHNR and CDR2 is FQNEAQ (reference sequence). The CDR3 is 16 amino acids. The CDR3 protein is CSSSSEITKGAHGYTF. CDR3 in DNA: TGTTCCAGCAGCTCCGAAATTACCAAGGGGGCGCATGGCTACACCTTC. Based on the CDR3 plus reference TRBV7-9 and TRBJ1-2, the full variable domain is DTGVSQNPRHKITKRGQNVTFRCDPISEHNRLYWYRQTLGQGPEFLTYFQNEAQLEKSRLLSDRFSAERPKGSFSTLEIQRTEQGDSAMYLCSSSSEITKGAHGYTFGSGTRLTVV.

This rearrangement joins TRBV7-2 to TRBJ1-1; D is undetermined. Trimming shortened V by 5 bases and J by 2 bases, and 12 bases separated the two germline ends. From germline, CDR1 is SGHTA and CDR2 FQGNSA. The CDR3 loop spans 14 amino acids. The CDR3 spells CASSPARANTEAFF. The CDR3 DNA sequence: TGTGCCAGCAGCCCGGCGAGGGCAAACACTGAAGCTTTCTTT.

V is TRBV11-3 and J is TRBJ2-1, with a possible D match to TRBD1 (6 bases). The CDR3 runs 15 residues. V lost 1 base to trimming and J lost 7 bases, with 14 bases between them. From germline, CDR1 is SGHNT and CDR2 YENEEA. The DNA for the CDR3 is TGTGCCAGCAGCTTAGCTGGGGGCCGAGCGAATGAGCAGTTCTTC. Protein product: CASSLAGGRANEQFF.

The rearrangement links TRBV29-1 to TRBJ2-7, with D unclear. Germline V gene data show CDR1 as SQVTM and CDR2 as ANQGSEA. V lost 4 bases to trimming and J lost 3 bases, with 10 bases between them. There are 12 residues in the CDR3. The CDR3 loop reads CSVVLPLYEQYF. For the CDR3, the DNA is TGCAGCGTTGTTCTCCCCCTCTACGAGCAGTACTTC.

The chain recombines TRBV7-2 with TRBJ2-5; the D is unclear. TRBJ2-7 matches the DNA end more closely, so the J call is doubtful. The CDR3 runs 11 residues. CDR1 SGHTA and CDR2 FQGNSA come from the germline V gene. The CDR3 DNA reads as TGTGCCAGCAGCGCCCACTACGAGCAGTACTTC. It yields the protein CASSAHYEQYF.

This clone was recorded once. CDR3 residues: CSPELSNEQFF. CDR3 DNA sequence: TGCAGTCCCGAGTTGTCCAATGAGCAGTTCTTC. The chain joins TRBV20-1 to TRBJ2-1; D ambiguous. The CDR3 runs 11 residues. V was shortened by 8 bases and J by 6 bases, with 11 bases between the two germline ends. Germline assignment: CDR1 DFQATT and CDR2 SNEGSKA (reference sequence).

Here the CDR3 reads CASSFTTRGGGNTIYF. CDR3 DNA sequence: TGTGCCAGCAGTTTCACGACGAGGGGAGGTGGAAACACCATATATTTT. The V and J genes are TRBV2 and TRBJ1-3; TRBD1 is a possible D gene (5 bases). The CDR3 totals 16 residues. The germline V gene has CDR1 SNHLY and CDR2 FYNNEI. Trimming took off 5 bases at V and 3 bases at J, with 17 bases between the two ends.

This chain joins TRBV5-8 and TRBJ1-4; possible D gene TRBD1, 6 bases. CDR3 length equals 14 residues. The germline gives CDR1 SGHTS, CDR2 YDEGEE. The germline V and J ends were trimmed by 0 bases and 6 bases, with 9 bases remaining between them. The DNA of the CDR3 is TGTGCCAGCAGCTTGGAACCAGGGGATGAAAAACTGTTTTTT. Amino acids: CASSLEPGDEKLFF.

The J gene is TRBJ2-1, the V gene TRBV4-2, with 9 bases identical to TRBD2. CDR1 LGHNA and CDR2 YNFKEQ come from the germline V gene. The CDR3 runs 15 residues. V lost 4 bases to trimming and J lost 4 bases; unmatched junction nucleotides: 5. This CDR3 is CASSPLAGVYNEQFF. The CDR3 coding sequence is TGTGCCAGCAGCCCATTAGCGGGGGTTTACAATGAGCAGTTCTTC.

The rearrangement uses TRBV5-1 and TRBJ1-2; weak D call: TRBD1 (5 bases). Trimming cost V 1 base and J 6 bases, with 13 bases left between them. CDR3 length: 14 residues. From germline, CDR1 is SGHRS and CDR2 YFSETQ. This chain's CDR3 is CASSLYQGSDGYTF. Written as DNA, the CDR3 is TGCGCCAGCAGCTTGTATCAGGGAAGCGATGGCTACACCTTC.

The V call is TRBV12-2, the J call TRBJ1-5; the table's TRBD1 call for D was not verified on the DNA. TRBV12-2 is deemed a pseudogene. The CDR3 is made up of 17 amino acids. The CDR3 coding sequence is TGTGCAAGTCGCCTCGGGACAGGGTCCGGGGGCAATCAGCCCCAGCATTTT. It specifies CASRLGTGSGGNQPQHF.

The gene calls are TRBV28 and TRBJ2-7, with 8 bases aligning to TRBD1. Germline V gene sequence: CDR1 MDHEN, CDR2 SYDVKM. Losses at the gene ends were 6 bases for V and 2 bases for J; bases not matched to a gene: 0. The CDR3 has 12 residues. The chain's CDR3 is CASRQGAYEQYF. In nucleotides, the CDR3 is TGTGCCAGCAGACAGGGGGCCTACGAGCAGTACTTC. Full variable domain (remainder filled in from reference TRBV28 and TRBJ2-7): DVKVTQSSRYLVKRTGEKVFLECVQDMDHENMFWYRQDPGLGLRLIYFSYDVKMKEKGDIPEGYSVSREKKERFSLILESASTNQTSMYLCASRQGAYEQYFGPGTRLTVT.

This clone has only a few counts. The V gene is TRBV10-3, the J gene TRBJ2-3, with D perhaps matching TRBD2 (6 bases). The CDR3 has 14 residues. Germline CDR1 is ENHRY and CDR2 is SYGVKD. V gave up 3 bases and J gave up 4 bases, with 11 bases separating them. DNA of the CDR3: TGTGCCATCAGTGAAGGCGGGGCCTCAGATACGCAGTATTTT. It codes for CAISEGGASDTQYF.

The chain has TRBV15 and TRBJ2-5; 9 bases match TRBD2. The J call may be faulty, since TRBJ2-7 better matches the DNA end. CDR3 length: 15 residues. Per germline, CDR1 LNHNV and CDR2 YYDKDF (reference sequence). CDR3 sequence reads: CATSREAGGPYEQYF. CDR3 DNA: TGTGCCACCAGCAGAGAAGCGGGAGGACCCTACGAGCAGTACTTC.

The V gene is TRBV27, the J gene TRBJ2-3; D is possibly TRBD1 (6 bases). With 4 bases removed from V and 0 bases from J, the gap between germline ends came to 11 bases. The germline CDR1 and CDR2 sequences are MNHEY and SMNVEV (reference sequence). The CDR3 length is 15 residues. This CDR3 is CASSSGQTSTDTQYF. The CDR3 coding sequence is TGTGCCAGCAGTTCTGGACAGACTAGCACAGATACGCAGTATTTT.

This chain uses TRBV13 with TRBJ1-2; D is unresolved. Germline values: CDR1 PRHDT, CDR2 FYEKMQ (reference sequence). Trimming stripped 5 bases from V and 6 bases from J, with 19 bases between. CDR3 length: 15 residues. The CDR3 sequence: CASSIKTVLGHGYTF. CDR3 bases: TGTGCCAGCAGCATAAAGACCGTCCTAGGTCATGGCTACACCTTC.

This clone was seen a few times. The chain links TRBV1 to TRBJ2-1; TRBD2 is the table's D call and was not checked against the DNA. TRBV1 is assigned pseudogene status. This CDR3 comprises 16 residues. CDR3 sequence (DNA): TGCACCAGCAGCCAATATCGACTAGTTTATAGCAATGAGCAGTTCTTC. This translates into CTSSQYRLVYSNEQFF.

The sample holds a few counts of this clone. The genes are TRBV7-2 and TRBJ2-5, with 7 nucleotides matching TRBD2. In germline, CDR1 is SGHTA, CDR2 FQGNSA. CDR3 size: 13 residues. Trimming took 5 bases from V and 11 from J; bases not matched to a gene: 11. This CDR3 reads CASSPGGGREQYF. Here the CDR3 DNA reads TGTGCCAGCAGCCCGGGGGGTGGGAGGGAGCAGTACTTC.

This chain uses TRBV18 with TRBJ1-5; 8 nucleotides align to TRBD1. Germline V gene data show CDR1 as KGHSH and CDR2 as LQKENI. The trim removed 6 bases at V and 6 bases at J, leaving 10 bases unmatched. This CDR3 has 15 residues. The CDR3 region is CASSPGQGKVQPQHF. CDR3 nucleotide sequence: TGTGCCAGCTCCCCCGGACAGGGTAAAGTTCAGCCCCAGCATTTT.

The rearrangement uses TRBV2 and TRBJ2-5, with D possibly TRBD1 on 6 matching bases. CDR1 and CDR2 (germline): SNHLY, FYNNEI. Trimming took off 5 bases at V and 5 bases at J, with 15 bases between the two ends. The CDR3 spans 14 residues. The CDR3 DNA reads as TGTGCCAGCAGTTATACGGGACATAGGGAGACCCAGTACTTC. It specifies CASSYTGHRETQYF.